This T cell receptor (beta chain) appears in the sequencing data of a study of patients and donors after allogeneic stem cell transplantation. The CDR3 is made up of 17 amino acids. The germline CDR1 and CDR2 sequences are SGHVS and FNYEAQ. Deletions cut 5 bases from V and 0 bases from J, with 14 bases between. TCRdb used MiXCR to reprocess the RT-PCR reads, holding one entry per CDR3 protein. The data show about 410,000 distinct CDR3 sequences, roughly 16% seen once. Sequencing used blood, either unsorted or a sorted T cell fraction (not recorded which). The rearrangement uses TRBV7-6 and TRBJ1-6; no clear D. The receptor comes from a human donor who was either an allogeneic HSCT recipient or a stem cell or donor lymphocyte infusion donor (not recorded which). It is not recorded whose cells these are; they may come from a transplant donor. The CDR3 reads CASSLVGPSSYNSPLHF. The CDR3 DNA is TGTGCCAGCAGCCTAGTAGGGCCTAGCTCCTATAATTCACCCCTCCACTTT. The full variable domain, in which reference TRBV7-6 and TRBJ1-6 provide the parts outside the CDR3, is GAGVSQSPRYKVTKRGQDVALRCDPISGHVSLYWYRQALGQGPEFLTYFNYEAQQDKSGLPNDRFSAERPEGSISTLTIQRTEQRDSAMYRCASSLVGPSSYNSPLHFGNGTRLTVT.